The 18 T cell receptor beta chains given below trace back to one sample, sequenced in a study of blood T cell repertoires in COVID-19. Sequencing was performed with immunoSEQ multiplex PCR; in TCRdb, only in-frame clones are kept and a portion is missing. Of 220,000 or so clones in the sample, about 90% were seen once. Input material: PBMCs or T cells enriched from blood (not recorded which). Receptor source: a man over 45 who had been exposed to COVID-19.

This chain links TRBV25-1 with TRBJ1-3; no definite D call. V lost 3 bases, J lost 0 bases, and 9 bases lay in between. Germline loops: CDR1 MGHDK, CDR2 SYGVNS. The CDR3 contains 15 residues. The CDR3 DNA follows: TGTGCCAGCAGTGACGCCCGGTCCTCTGGAAACACCATATATTTT. Translating it yields CASSDARSSGNTIYF.

This rearrangement joins TRBV10-3 to TRBJ2-3; perhaps TRBD2 as D (5 bases). V gave up 7 bases and J gave up 2 bases, with 16 bases separating them. Germline assignment: CDR1 ENHRY and CDR2 SYGVKD. CDR3 length equals 15 residues. DNA for the CDR3: TGTGCCATCACTGCGGAACGAGCGGCCACAGATACGCAGTATTTT. It is translated as CAITAERAATDTQYF.

V is TRBV2 and J is TRBJ1-6, with D unresolved. V dropped 6 bases and J dropped 0 bases, with 9 bases sitting between them. CDR1 SNHLY and CDR2 FYNNEI come from the germline V gene. This CDR3 spans 15 amino acids. In nucleotides, the CDR3 is TGTGCCAGCAGAGTCGGTCTCTCCTATAATTCACCCCTCCACTTT. This sequence encodes CASRVGLSYNSPLHF.

The chain has TRBV2 and TRBJ1-1; D is possibly TRBD1 (6 bases). This CDR3 has 14 residues. The germline V and J ends were trimmed by 3 bases and 1 base, with 9 bases remaining between them. Looked up from germline, CDR1 is SNHLY and CDR2 is FYNNEI. For the CDR3, the DNA is TGTGCCAGCAGTGAGGGGGGGCGGAACACTGAAGCTTTCTTT. Its protein is CASSEGGRNTEAFF.

This chain uses TRBV3-1 (or the pseudogene TRBV3-2) with TRBJ2-7; maybe TRBD1 (6 bases). V was cut by 4 bases and J by 6 bases, with 13 bases left in between. Looked up from germline, CDR1 is LGHDT and CDR2 is YNNKEL (reference sequence). The CDR3 covers 13 residues. CDR3 residues: CASSRDLQGEQYV. CDR3 sequence (DNA): TGTGCCAGCAGCCGCGACTTACAGGGCGAGCAGTACGTC.

Only one count was recorded for this clone. The rearrangement links TRBV2 to TRBJ1-5, with D maybe TRBD1 (5 bases). CDR3 length: 16 amino acids. Trimming took off 6 bases at V and 2 bases at J, with 17 bases between the two ends. Germline V gene data show CDR1 as SNHLY and CDR2 as FYNNEI. CDR3 sequence reads: CASRRQTPTGNQPQHF. The CDR3 nucleotides are TGTGCCAGCAGAAGACAGACCCCGACCGGCAATCAGCCCCAGCATTTT.

This chain connects TRBV7-2 to TRBJ1-6, with D possibly TRBD1 on 5 matching bases. This CDR3 is 14 amino acids long. The V gene's germline CDR1 is SGHTA and CDR2 FQGNSA. Deletions cut 3 bases from V and 6 bases from J, with 9 bases between. CDR3 sequence reads: CASSFREGNSPLHF. The DNA of the CDR3 is TGTGCCAGCAGCTTCAGGGAGGGTAATTCACCCCTCCACTTT.

V is TRBV29-1 and J is TRBJ1-4; 8 nucleotides agree with TRBD1. Looked up from germline, CDR1 is SQVTM and CDR2 is ANQGSEA. This CDR3 contains 12 residues. Trimming at V came to 7 bases and at J to 5 bases, leaving 3 bases not matched to a gene. The CDR3 protein is CSARTGNEKLFF. The CDR3 coding sequence is TGCAGCGCCCGGACAGGGAATGAAAAACTGTTTTTT.

The V gene is TRBV24-1, the J gene TRBJ2-1; 9 bases fit TRBD1. The CDR3 contains 17 residues. J lost 7 bases, V lost 1 base, and 10 bases had no gene match. Germline V CDR1 and CDR2: KGHDR, SFDVKD. CDR3 protein: CATSDLGQGLGWNEQFF. CDR3 nucleotides: TGTGCCACCAGTGATTTAGGACAGGGGCTGGGGTGGAATGAGCAGTTCTTC.

The V and J genes are TRBV9 and TRBJ2-1; TRBD1 is a possible D gene (6 bases). This CDR3 has 14 residues. Deletions cut 3 bases from V and 7 bases from J, with 14 bases between. From germline, CDR1 is SGDLS and CDR2 YYNGEE. The CDR3 spells CASSAGNRDNEQFF. The CDR3 DNA reads TGTGCCAGCAGCGCTGGGAACAGGGATAATGAGCAGTTCTTC.

The chain joins TRBV9 to TRBJ1-3; D is unclear. This CDR3 is built from 19 residues. CDR1 is SGDLS, CDR2 YYNGEE, per germline. V gave up 3 bases and J gave up 0 bases, with 22 bases separating them. This CDR3 is CASSAPESGGPYSGNTIYF. The CDR3 DNA reads as TGTGCCAGCAGCGCCCCCGAGTCAGGTGGCCCGTACTCTGGAAACACCATATATTTT.

The chain links TRBV5-1 to TRBJ1-2, with D tentatively TRBD1 (6 bases). The CDR3 length is 15 residues. Germline V CDR1 and CDR2: SGHRS, YFSETQ. Trimming removed 2 bases at V and 7 bases at J, with 18 bases between. CDR3 region: CASSFAGTFVTGYTF. CDR3 nucleotide sequence: TGCGCCAGCAGCTTCGCCGGGACATTCGTCACTGGCTACACCTTC.

The rearrangement links TRBV30 to TRBJ1-3; 7 bases are shared with TRBD1. V lost 1 base and J lost 0; bases outside the gene matches: 6. The germline gives CDR1 GTSNPN, CDR2 SVGIG (reference sequence). This CDR3 has 16 residues. This CDR3 is CAWSGDSSPSGNTIYF. DNA for the CDR3: TGTGCCTGGAGTGGGGACAGCTCACCCTCTGGAAACACCATATATTTT.

This CDR3 is CASSLRQGWYGYTF. The CDR3 DNA follows: TGTGCCAGCAGCTTGAGACAGGGTTGGTATGGCTACACCTTC. The chain combines TRBV5-6 with TRBJ1-2; 7 nucleotides agree with TRBD1. J gave up 5 bases and V 1 base, and 5 bases lay outside the gene matches. The CDR3 is 14 amino acids. Germline values: CDR1 SGHDT, CDR2 YYEEEE. The full variable domain, completed using reference TRBV5-6 and TRBJ1-2, is DAGVTQSPTHLIKTRGQQVTLRCSPKSGHDTVSWYQQALGQGPQFIFQYYEEEERQRGNFPDRFSGHQFPNYSSELNVNALLLGDSALYLCASSLRQGWYGYTFGSGTRLTVV.

The rearrangement uses TRBV5-1 and TRBJ2-3, with D tentatively TRBD2 (6 bases). The CDR3 has 16 amino acids. Trimming shortened V by 5 bases and J by 5 bases, and 21 bases separated the two germline ends. The V gene's germline CDR1 is SGHRS and CDR2 YFSETQ. The CDR3 here is CASSRSLAFRGDTQYF. CDR3 in DNA: TGCGCCAGCAGTCGTTCCCTAGCGTTTAGGGGAGATACGCAGTATTTT.

This rearrangement joins TRBV21-1 to TRBJ2-3; the D segment call TRBD2 is taken from the table without a DNA check. TRBV21-1 is designated a pseudogene. The CDR3 totals 11 residues. For the CDR3, the DNA is TGTGCCAGCAGCTCTAGCGGACTCCAGTATTTT. It yields the protein CASSSSGLQYF.

The chain couples TRBV19 to TRBJ1-2; a possible D gene is TRBD1 (5 bases). Germline lookup yields CDR1 LNHDA and CDR2 SQIVND (reference sequence). With 6 bases removed from V and 7 bases from J, the gap between germline ends came to 15 bases. This CDR3 region has 13 residues. CDR3 in amino acids: CASRGTGEVGYTF. CDR3 nucleotides: TGTGCCAGTAGGGGGACGGGAGAGGTTGGCTACACCTTC.

The chain couples TRBV27 to TRBJ1-5; D is uncertain. Germline values: CDR1 MNHEY, CDR2 SMNVEV (reference sequence). Trimming pared 0 bases from V and 0 bases from J, leaving 9 bases between. The CDR3 has 16 residues. The CDR3 reads CASSLSMAGSNQPQHF. DNA of the CDR3: TGTGCCAGCAGTTTATCGATGGCGGGTAGCAATCAGCCCCAGCATTTT.